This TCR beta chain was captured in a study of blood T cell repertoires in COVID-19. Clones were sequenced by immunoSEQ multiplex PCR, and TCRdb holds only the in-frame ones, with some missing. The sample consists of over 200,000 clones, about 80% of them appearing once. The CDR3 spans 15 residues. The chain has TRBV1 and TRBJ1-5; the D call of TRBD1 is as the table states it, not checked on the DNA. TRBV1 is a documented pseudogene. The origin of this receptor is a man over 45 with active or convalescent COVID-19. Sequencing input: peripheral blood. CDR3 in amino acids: CTSSQVFSSNQPQHF. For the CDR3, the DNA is TGCACCAGCAGCCAAGTCTTCAGTAGCAATCAGCCCCAGCATTTT.